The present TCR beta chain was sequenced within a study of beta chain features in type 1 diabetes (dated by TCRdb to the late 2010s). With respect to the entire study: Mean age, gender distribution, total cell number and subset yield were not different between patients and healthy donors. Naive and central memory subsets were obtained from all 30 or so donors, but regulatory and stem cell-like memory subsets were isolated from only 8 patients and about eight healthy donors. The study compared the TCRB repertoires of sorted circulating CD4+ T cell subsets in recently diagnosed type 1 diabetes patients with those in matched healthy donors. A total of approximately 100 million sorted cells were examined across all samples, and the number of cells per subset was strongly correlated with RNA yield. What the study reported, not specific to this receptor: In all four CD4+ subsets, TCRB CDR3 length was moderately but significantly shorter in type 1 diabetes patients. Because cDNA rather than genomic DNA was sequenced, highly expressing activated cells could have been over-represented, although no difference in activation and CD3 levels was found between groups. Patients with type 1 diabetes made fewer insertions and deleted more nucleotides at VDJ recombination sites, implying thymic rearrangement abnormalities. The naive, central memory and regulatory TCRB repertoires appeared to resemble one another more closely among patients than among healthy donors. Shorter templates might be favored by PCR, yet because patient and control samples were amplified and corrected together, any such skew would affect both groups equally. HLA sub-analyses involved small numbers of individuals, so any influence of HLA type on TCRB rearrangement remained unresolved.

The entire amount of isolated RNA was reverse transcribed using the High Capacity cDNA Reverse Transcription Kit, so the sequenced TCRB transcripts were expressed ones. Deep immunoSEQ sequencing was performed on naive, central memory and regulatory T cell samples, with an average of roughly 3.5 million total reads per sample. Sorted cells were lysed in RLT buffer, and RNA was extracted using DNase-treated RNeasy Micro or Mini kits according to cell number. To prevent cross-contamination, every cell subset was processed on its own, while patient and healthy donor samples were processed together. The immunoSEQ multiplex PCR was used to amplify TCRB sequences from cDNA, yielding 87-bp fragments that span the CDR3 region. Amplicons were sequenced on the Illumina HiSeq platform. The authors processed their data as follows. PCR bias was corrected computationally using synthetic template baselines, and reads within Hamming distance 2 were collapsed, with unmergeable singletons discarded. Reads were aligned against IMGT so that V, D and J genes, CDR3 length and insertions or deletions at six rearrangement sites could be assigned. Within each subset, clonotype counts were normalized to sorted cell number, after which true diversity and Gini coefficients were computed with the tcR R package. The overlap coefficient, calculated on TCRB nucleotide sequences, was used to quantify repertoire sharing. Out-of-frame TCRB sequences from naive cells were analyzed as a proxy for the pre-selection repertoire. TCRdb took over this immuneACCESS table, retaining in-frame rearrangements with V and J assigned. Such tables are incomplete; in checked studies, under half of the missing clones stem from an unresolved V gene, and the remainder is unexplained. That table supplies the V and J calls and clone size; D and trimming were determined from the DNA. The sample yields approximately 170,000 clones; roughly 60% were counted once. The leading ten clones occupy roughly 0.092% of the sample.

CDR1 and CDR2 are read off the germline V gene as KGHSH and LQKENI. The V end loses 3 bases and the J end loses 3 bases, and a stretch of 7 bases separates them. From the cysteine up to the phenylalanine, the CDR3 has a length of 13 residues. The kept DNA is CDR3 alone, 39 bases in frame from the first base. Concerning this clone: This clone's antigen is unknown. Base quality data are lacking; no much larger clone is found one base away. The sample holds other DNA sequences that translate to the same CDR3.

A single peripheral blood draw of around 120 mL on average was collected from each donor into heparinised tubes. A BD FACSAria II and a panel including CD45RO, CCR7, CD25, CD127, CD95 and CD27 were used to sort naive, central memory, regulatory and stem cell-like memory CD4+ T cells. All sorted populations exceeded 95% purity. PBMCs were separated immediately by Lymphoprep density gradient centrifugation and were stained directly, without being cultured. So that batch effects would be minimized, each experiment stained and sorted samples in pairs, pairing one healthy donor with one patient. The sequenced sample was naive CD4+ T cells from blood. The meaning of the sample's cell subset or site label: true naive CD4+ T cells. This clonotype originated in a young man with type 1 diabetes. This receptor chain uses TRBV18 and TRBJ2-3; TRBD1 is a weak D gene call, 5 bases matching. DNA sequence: TGTGCCAGCTCACCGGCAGGGACAGATACGCAGTATTTT. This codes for CASSPAGTDTQYF.